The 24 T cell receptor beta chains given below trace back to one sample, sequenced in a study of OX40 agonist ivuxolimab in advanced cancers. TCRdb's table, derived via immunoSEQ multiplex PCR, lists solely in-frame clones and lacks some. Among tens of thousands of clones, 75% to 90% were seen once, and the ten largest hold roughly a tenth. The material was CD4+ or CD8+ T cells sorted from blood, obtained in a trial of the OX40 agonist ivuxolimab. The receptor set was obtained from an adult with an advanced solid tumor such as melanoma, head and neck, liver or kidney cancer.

CDR3 nucleotide sequence: TGTGCCAGCAGCTTATCTGGACATGTCCAGGGCTCACCCCTCCACTTT. Residues: CASSLSGHVQGSPLHF. This rearrangement joins TRBV7-9 to TRBJ1-6; a possible D gene is TRBD1 (5 bases). Trimming removed 2 bases at V and 10 bases at J, with 18 bases between. Germline V lookup: CDR1 SEHNR, CDR2 FQNEAQ (reference sequence). The CDR3 spans 16 residues. Full variable domain (rest looked up from reference TRBV7-9 and TRBJ1-6): DTGVSQNPRHKITKRGQNVTFRCDPISEHNRLYWYRQTLGQGPEFLTYFQNEAQLEKSRLLSDRFSAERPKGSFSTLEIQRTEQGDSAMYLCASSLSGHVQGSPLHFGNGTRLTVT.

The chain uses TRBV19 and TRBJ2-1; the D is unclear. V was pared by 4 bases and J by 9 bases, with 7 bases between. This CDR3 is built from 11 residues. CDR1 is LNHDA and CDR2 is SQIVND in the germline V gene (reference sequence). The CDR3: CASSSQVEQFF. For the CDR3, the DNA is TGTGCCAGTAGTAGTCAGGTTGAGCAGTTCTTC.

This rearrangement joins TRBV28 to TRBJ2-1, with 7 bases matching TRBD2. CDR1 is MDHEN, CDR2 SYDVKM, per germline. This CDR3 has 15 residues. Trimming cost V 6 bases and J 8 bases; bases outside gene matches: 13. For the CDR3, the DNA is TGTGCCAGCAGGGGCGGCGGGAGCCTAGGCGATGAGCAGTTCTTC. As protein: CASRGGGSLGDEQFF.

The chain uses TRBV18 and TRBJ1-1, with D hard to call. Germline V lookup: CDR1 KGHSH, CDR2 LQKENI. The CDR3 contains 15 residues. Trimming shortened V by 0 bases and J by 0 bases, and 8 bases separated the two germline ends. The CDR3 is CASSPPGSLNTEAFF. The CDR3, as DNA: TGTGCCAGCTCACCACCCGGCAGCTTGAACACTGAAGCTTTCTTT.

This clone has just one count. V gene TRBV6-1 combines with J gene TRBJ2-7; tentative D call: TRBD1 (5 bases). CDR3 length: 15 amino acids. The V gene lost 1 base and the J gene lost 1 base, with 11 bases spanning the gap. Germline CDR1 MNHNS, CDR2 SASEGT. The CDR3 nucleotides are TGTGCCAGCAGTGAAGACTCAGGGCGATCCTACGAGCAGTACTTC. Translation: CASSEDSGRSYEQYF.

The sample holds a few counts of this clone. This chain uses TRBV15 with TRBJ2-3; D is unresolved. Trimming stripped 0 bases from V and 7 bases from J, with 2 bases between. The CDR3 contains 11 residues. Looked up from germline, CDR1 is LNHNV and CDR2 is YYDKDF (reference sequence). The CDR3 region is CATSRDNTQYF. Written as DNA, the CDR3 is TGTGCCACCAGCAGAGACAATACGCAGTATTTT.

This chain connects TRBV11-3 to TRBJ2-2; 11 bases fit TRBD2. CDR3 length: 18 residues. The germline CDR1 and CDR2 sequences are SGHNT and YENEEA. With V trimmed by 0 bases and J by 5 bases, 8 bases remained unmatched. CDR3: CASSLDPTSGRGTGELFF. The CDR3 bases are TGTGCCAGCAGCTTAGACCCTACTAGCGGGAGAGGAACCGGGGAGCTGTTTTTT.

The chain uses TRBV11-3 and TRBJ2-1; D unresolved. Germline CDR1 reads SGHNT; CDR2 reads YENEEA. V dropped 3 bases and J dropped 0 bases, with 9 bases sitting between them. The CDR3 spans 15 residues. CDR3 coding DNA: TGTGCCAGCAGCTTGTGGACGGACTCCTACAATGAGCAGTTCTTC. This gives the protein CASSLWTDSYNEQFF.

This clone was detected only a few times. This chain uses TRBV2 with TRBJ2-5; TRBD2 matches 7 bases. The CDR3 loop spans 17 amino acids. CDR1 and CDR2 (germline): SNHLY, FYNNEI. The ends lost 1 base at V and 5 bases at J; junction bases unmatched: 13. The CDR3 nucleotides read TGTGCCAGCAGTGAAGATGCCCCGGGGAGGGCTGGGGAGACCCAGTACTTC. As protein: CASSEDAPGRAGETQYF.

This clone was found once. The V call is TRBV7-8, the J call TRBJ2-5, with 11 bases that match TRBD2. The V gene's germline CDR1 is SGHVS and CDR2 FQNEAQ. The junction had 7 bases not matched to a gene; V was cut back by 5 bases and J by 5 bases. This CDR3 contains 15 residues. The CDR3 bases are TGTGCCAGCAGCGCACTAGCGGGAGCATGGGAGACCCAGTACTTC. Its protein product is CASSALAGAWETQYF.

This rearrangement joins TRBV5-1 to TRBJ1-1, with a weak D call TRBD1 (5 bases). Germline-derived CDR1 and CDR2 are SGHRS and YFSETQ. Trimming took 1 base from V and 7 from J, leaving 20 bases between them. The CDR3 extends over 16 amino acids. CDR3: CASSLLHRDGAGEAFF. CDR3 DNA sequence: TGCGCCAGCAGCTTGCTGCATCGGGACGGGGCCGGTGAAGCTTTCTTT. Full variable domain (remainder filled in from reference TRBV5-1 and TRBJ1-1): KAGVTQTPRYLIKTRGQQVTLSCSPISGHRSVSWYQQTPGQGLQFLFEYFSETQRNKGNFPGRFSGRQFSNSRSEMNVSTLELGDSALYLCASSLLHRDGAGEAFFGQGTRLTVV.

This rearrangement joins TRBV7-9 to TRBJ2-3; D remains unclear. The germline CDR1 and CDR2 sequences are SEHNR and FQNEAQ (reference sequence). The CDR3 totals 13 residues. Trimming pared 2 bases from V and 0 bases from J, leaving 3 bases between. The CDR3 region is CASSLSSTDTQYF. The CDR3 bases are TGTGCCAGCAGCTTAAGCAGCACAGATACGCAGTATTTT.

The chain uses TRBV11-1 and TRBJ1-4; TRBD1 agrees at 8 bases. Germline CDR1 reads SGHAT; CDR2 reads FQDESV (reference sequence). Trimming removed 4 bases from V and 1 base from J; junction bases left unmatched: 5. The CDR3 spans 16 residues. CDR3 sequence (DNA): TGTGCCAGCAGCTCCGGACAGGGAGTAACTAATGAAAAACTGTTTTTT. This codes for CASSSGQGVTNEKLFF. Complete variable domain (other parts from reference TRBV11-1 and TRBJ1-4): EAEVAQSPRYKITEKSQAVAFWCDPISGHATLYWYRQILGQGPELLVQFQDESVVDDSQLPKDRFSAERLKGVDSTLKIQPAELGDSAMYLCASSSGQGVTNEKLFFGSGTQLSVL.

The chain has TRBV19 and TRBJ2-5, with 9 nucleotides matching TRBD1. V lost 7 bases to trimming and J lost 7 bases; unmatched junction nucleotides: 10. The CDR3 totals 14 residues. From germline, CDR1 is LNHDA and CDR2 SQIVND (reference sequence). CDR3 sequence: CASTEGGQGGTQYF. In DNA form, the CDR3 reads TGTGCCAGTACCGAGGGGGGACAGGGAGGGACCCAGTACTTC.

For the CDR3, the DNA is TGTGCCAGCTCACCGGCAGTCCAGGGCTACAATGAGCAGTTCTTC. Translation: CASSPAVQGYNEQFF. This sequence joins TRBV18 and TRBJ2-1; maybe TRBD1 (5 bases). Germline V gene sequence: CDR1 KGHSH, CDR2 LQKENI. Trimming took off 3 bases at V and 3 bases at J, with 12 bases between the two ends. This CDR3 is built from 15 residues. Looking up the rest from reference TRBV18 and TRBJ2-1 gives the full variable domain: NAGVMQNPRHLVRRRGQEARLRCSPMKGHSHVYWYRQLPEEGLKFMVYLQKENIIDESGMPKERFSAEFPKEGPSILRIQQVVRGDSAAYFCASSPAVQGYNEQFFGPGTRLTVL.

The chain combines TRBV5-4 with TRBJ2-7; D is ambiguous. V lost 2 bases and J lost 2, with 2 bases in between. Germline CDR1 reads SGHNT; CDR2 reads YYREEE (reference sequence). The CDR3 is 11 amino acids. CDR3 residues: CASSLAYEQYF. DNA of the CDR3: TGTGCCAGCAGCTTAGCCTACGAGCAGTACTTC.

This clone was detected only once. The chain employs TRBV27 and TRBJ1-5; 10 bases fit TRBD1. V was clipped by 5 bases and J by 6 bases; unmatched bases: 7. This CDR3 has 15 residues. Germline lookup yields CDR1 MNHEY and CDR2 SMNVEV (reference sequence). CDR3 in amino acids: CASSPLDRGAQPQHF. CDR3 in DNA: TGTGCCAGCAGTCCCTTGGACAGGGGGGCTCAGCCCCAGCATTTT.

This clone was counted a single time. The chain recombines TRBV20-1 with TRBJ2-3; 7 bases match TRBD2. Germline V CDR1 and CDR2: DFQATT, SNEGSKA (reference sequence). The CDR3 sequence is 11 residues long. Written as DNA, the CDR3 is TGCAGCCCCAGGGAGGGAGATACGCAGTATTTT. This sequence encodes CSPREGDTQYF.

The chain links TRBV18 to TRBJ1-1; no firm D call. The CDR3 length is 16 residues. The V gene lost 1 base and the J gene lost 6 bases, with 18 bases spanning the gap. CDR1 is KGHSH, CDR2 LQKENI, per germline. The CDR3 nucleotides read TGTGCCAGCTCACCACGGAAGGGAGGAACAAACCCTGAAGCTTTCTTT. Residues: CASSPRKGGTNPEAFF. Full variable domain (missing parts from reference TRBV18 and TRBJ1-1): NAGVMQNPRHLVRRRGQEARLRCSPMKGHSHVYWYRQLPEEGLKFMVYLQKENIIDESGMPKERFSAEFPKEGPSILRIQQVVRGDSAAYFCASSPRKGGTNPEAFFGQGTRLTVV.

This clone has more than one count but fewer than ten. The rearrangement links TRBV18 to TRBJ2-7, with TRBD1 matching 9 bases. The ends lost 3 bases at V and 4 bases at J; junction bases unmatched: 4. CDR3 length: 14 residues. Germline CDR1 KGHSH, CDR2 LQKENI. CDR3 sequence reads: CASSPGGTGYEQYF. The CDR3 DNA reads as TGTGCCAGCTCACCTGGTGGGACAGGGTACGAGCAGTACTTC.

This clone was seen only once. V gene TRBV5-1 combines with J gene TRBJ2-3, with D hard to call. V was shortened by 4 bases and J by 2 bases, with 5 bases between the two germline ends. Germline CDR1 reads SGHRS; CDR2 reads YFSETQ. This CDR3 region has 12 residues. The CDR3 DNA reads TGCGCCAGCAGCCCCTCCACAGATACGCAGTATTTT. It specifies CASSPSTDTQYF. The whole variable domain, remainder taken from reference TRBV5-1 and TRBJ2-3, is KAGVTQTPRYLIKTRGQQVTLSCSPISGHRSVSWYQQTPGQGLQFLFEYFSETQRNKGNFPGRFSGRQFSNSRSEMNVSTLELGDSALYLCASSPSTDTQYFGPGTRLTVL.

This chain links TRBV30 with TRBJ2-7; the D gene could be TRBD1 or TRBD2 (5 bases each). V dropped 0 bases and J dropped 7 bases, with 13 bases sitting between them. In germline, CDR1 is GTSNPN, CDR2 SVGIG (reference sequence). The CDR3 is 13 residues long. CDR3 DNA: TGTGCCTGGAGTGTCCGGGACCCCTTGGAGCAGTACTTC. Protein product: CAWSVRDPLEQYF.

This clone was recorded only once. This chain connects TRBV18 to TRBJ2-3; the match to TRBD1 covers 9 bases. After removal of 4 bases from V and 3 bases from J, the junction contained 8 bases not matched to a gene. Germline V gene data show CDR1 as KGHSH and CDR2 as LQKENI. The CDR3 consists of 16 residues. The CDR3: CASSLNSGTGTDTQYF. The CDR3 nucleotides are TGTGCCAGCTCACTAAACTCCGGGACAGGGACAGATACGCAGTATTTT.

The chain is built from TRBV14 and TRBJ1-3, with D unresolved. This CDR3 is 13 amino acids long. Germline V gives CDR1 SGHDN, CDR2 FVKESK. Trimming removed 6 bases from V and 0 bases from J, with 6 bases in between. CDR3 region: CASSWSSGNTIYF. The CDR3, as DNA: TGTGCCAGCAGTTGGAGCTCTGGAAACACCATATATTTT. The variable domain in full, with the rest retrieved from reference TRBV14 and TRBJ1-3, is EAGVTQFPSHSVIEKGQTVTLRCDPISGHDNLYWYRRVMGKEIKFLLHFVKESKQDESGMPNNRFLAERTGGTYSTLKVQPAELEDSGVYFCASSWSSGNTIYFGEGSWLTVV.